Below are 21 T cell receptor beta chains sequenced from a single sample in a study of T-cell memory formation after mild COVID-19. MiXCR, run by TCRdb on the 5' RACE reads, gives a single entry per CDR3 protein. The table has around 320,000 distinct CDR3 sequences, just under 20% seen once. The sequenced sample was PBMCs or a T cell subset sorted from them (not recorded which). The receptor set was obtained from a man aged 18 to 30 who had mild COVID-19 (a few samples of this study predate the infection). Cell type and time point are not known.

The chain is built from TRBV28 and TRBJ2-1, with TRBD2 as a possible D gene (5 bases). Germline V gene sequence: CDR1 MDHEN, CDR2 SYDVKM. This CDR3 spans 14 amino acids. V gave up 5 bases and J gave up 6 bases, with 14 bases separating them. The CDR3 nucleotides are TGTGCCAGCAGTGAAAGGTGGAGGCGCAATGAGCAGTTCTTC. It specifies CASSERWRRNEQFF.

This clonotype occurred a few times. The chain combines TRBV6-5 with TRBJ2-7; 10 bases match TRBD1. This CDR3 is 14 amino acids long. Germline assignment: CDR1 MNHEY and CDR2 SVGAGI. V lost 7 bases to trimming and J lost 4 bases; unmatched junction nucleotides: 7. For the CDR3, the DNA is TGTGCCAGCACCCCGGGACAGGGGTATTACGAGCAGTACTTC. Protein: CASTPGQGYYEQYF.

This clonotype was observed a handful of times. CDR3 amino acids: CASSFAGLDEQYV. As DNA, the CDR3 is TGTGCCAGCAGCTTTGCAGGGTTGGACGAGCAGTACGTC. V is TRBV7-9 and J is TRBJ2-7; D is perhaps TRBD1 (5 bases). The germline V gene encodes CDR1 SEHNR and CDR2 FQNEAQ (reference sequence). This CDR3 comprises 13 residues. The V end lost 3 bases, the J end lost 5 bases, and 11 bases lay between the germline ends.

In this sample, this clonotype turned up many times. This chain links TRBV5-1 with TRBJ2-3, with D possibly matching TRBD1 (6 bases). V was clipped by 0 bases and J by 4 bases, with 6 bases between them. The CDR3 is 13 amino acids. The germline V gene has CDR1 SGHRS and CDR2 YFSETQ. The CDR3 is CASSLEGADTQYF. In DNA form, the CDR3 reads TGCGCCAGCAGCTTGGAGGGGGCAGATACGCAGTATTTT. Full variable domain (missing parts from reference TRBV5-1 and TRBJ2-3): KAGVTQTPRYLIKTRGQQVTLSCSPISGHRSVSWYQQTPGQGLQFLFEYFSETQRNKGNFPGRFSGRQFSNSRSEMNVSTLELGDSALYLCASSLEGADTQYFGPGTRLTVL.

There are a few counts of this clonotype. The genes are TRBV7-2 and TRBJ1-2; D call uncertain. V lost 3 bases and J 3 bases, leaving 8 bases between the germline ends. The CDR3 extends over 13 amino acids. Germline CDR1 is SGHTA and CDR2 is FQGNSA. The CDR3 DNA reads TGTGCCAGCAGCTTGGTCAGGCACTATGGCTACACCTTC. Encoded protein: CASSLVRHYGYTF.

The chain couples TRBV7-2 to TRBJ2-5; unclear D gene. V dropped 6 bases and J dropped 2 bases, with 13 bases sitting between them. This CDR3 has 14 amino acids. Germline V gene data show CDR1 as SGHTA and CDR2 as FQGNSA. CDR3 in amino acids: CASRPTDLQETQYF. The DNA for the CDR3 is TGTGCCAGCAGGCCGACGGATCTTCAAGAGACCCAGTACTTC.

This chain links TRBV29-1 with TRBJ1-1, with D possibly being TRBD1 (5 bases). CDR3 size: 13 residues. Looked up from germline, CDR1 is SQVTM and CDR2 is ANQGSEA. Trimming stripped 5 bases from V and 0 bases from J, with 10 bases between. CDR3 amino acids: CSVRGRLNTEAFF. For the CDR3, the DNA is TGCAGCGTTAGGGGACGGCTGAACACTGAAGCTTTCTTT.

The table lists this clonotype with a few counts. The rearrangement joins TRBV5-1 to TRBJ2-1; the D gene could be TRBD1 or TRBD2 (6 bases each). Between the trimmed V and J ends, which lost 2 bases and 5 bases, there was a span of 11 bases. The CDR3 length is 14 residues. Germline-derived CDR1 and CDR2 are SGHRS and YFSETQ. CDR3 sequence reads: CASSLGGLNNEQFF. Written as DNA, the CDR3 is TGCGCCAGCAGCTTAGGGGGGCTTAACAATGAGCAGTTCTTC.

The J gene is TRBJ1-1, the V gene TRBV6-5; D might be TRBD1 (6 bases). Germline assignment: CDR1 MNHEY and CDR2 SVGAGI. This CDR3 has 16 residues. V shed 2 bases and J shed 3 bases, with 16 bases lying between them. This CDR3 is CASSYTGAPRDTEAFF. The CDR3 DNA reads as TGTGCCAGCAGTTACACGGGGGCCCCGAGGGACACTGAAGCTTTCTTT.

This clonotype has ten or more counts. V gene TRBV9 combines with J gene TRBJ2-3, with D possibly matching TRBD2 (6 bases). The CDR3 is made up of 13 amino acids. With 5 bases removed from V and 1 base from J, the gap between germline ends came to 8 bases. Germline V gives CDR1 SGDLS, CDR2 YYNGEE. The CDR3 nucleotides are TGTGCCAGCAGGGGGGAGGGCACAGATACGCAGTATTTT. It is translated as CASRGEGTDTQYF.

This clonotype was found a few times. The V gene is TRBV20-1, the J gene TRBJ2-3; 9 bases are a match to TRBD2. CDR3 size: 14 residues. With 7 bases clipped from V and 6 bases from J, the junction kept 11 bases outside the gene matches. Per the germline V gene, CDR1 is DFQATT and CDR2 is SNEGSKA (reference sequence). CDR3 sequence (DNA): TGCAGTGTGTATCCGGCTAGCGGGGATGATACGCAGTATTTT. This sequence encodes CSVYPASGDDTQYF.

V gene TRBV6-5 combines with J gene TRBJ2-5, with D uncertain. Germline V gene sequence: CDR1 MNHEY, CDR2 SVGAGI. The CDR3 runs 15 residues. V was trimmed by 3 bases and J by 3 bases, leaving 14 bases between them. The CDR3 sequence: CASSYFRTGEETQYF. CDR3 DNA: TGTGCCAGCAGTTATTTTAGGACGGGTGAAGAGACCCAGTACTTC.

A few counts support this clonotype. This rearrangement joins TRBV11-2 to TRBJ2-7; 8 bases map to TRBD2. CDR1 is SGHAT, CDR2 FQNNGV, per germline. This CDR3 region has 14 residues. V was clipped by 2 bases and J by 5 bases; unmatched bases: 5. CDR3 region: CASSLNSGVHEQYF. CDR3 nucleotide sequence: TGTGCCAGCAGCTTAAATAGCGGGGTCCACGAGCAGTACTTC. The full variable domain, in which reference TRBV11-2 and TRBJ2-7 provide the parts outside the CDR3, is EAGVAQSPRYKIIEKRQSVAFWCNPISGHATLYWYQQILGQGPKLLIQFQNNGVVDDSQLPKDRFSAERLKGVDSTLKIQPAKLEDSAVYLCASSLNSGVHEQYFGPGTRLTVT.

The chain carries TRBV7-9 and TRBJ2-7, with D perhaps matching TRBD1 or TRBD2 (6 bases each). Trimming shortened V by 1 base and J by 5 bases, and 24 bases separated the two germline ends. The CDR3 is made up of 18 amino acids. The germline V gene encodes CDR1 SEHNR and CDR2 FQNEAQ (reference sequence). In nucleotides, the CDR3 is TGTGCCAGCAGCTTAGGGTCTGTCGGGGGCGCCTCGGGTCACGAGCAGTACTTC. Encoded protein: CASSLGSVGGASGHEQYF.

This clonotype has a handful of counts. The chain uses TRBV4-2 and TRBJ2-2; D gene unclear. V lost 3 bases to trimming and J lost 1 base, with 6 bases between them. The CDR3 is 14 amino acids. Germline V gene sequence: CDR1 LGHNA, CDR2 YNFKEQ. CDR3 sequence: CASSQQENTGELFF. CDR3 bases: TGTGCCAGCAGCCAGCAGGAGAACACCGGGGAGCTGTTTTTT.

The chain is built from TRBV6-5 and TRBJ2-3; D possibly corresponds to TRBD1 (5 bases). Per germline, CDR1 MNHEY and CDR2 SVGAGI. Deletions cut 3 bases from V and 0 bases from J, with 16 bases between. This CDR3 has 17 residues. The CDR3 here is CASSYGVGRLSTDTQYF. Here the CDR3 DNA reads TGTGCCAGCAGTTATGGAGTGGGGCGGTTAAGCACAGATACGCAGTATTTT.

The genes are TRBV11-2 and TRBJ2-3; D is unclear. The CDR3 loop spans 11 amino acids. CDR1 and CDR2 (germline): SGHAT, FQNNGV. V gave up 7 bases and J gave up 6 bases, with 8 bases separating them. The DNA of the CDR3 is TGTGCCAGCACCAACTACGATACGCAGTATTTT. It codes for CASTNYDTQYF.

The CDR3: CASSLEGGPSSYNEQFF. DNA for the CDR3: TGTGCCAGCAGCTTAGAAGGCGGGCCGAGCTCCTACAATGAGCAGTTCTTC. The V call is TRBV13, the J call TRBJ2-1; D is possibly TRBD2 (5 bases). V lost 1 base and J lost 0, with 13 bases in between. The CDR3 runs to 17 residues. CDR1 is PRHDT, CDR2 FYEKMQ, per germline (reference sequence).

The chain has TRBV4-1 and TRBJ1-1, with 9 bases lining up with TRBD1. The CDR3 runs to 14 residues. After removal of 3 bases from V and 6 bases from J, the junction contained 5 bases not matched to a gene. CDR1 and CDR2 from the germline V gene are MGHRA and YSYEKL. Here the CDR3 reads CASSQWGQGAEAFF. The CDR3 bases are TGCGCCAGCAGCCAGTGGGGACAGGGAGCTGAAGCTTTCTTT.

The gene calls are TRBV9 and TRBJ2-5; possible D gene TRBD1, 8 bases. V was clipped by 4 bases and J by 0 bases, with 13 bases between them. The CDR3 is made up of 15 amino acids. The germline V gene encodes CDR1 SGDLS and CDR2 YYNGEE. CDR3: CASSTGGANQETQYF. The CDR3 DNA reads as TGTGCCAGCAGCACAGGGGGGGCGAACCAAGAGACCCAGTACTTC.

This clonotype was counted between two and nine times. For the CDR3, the DNA is TGTGCCAGTAGAACTCCGAGCTCCTATAATTCACCCCTCCACTTT. Amino acids: CASRTPSSYNSPLHF. J is TRBJ1-6 and V is TRBV19, with D uncertain. The CDR3 has 15 residues. With 6 bases removed from V and 0 bases from J, the gap between germline ends came to 9 bases. CDR1 and CDR2 from the germline V gene are LNHDA and SQIVND (reference sequence). The entire variable domain, with the rest obtained from reference TRBV19 and TRBJ1-6, is as follows: DGGITQSPKYLFRKEGQNVTLSCEQNLNHDAMYWYRQDPGQGLRLIYYSQIVNDFQKGDIAEGYSVSREKKESFPLTVTSAQKNPTAFYLCASRTPSSYNSPLHFGNGTRLTVT.